These 6 T cell receptor beta chains came from one sample sequenced in a study of T cells after yellow fever vaccination. MiXCR was run by TCRdb on the 5' RACE reads, yielding one entry per CDR3 protein. The sample shows a few hundred thousand distinct CDR3 sequences, approximately 8% of them seen only once. Sequenced here: CD4+ T cells sorted from PBMCs, sampled 5 days after the yellow fever booster vaccination. The receptors originated from a man aged 18 to 30 who received the YFV17D yellow fever vaccine.

The CDR3 DNA follows: TGTGCCATCAGTTCCTACAGGGATGGCTACACCTTC. Translating it yields CAISSYRDGYTF. This chain uses TRBV10-3 with TRBJ1-2; possibly TRBD1 for D (6 bases). Germline-derived CDR1 and CDR2 are ENHRY and SYGVKD. This CDR3 comprises 12 residues. Trimming took off 5 bases at V and 6 bases at J, with 10 bases between the two ends.

This clonotype was counted ten times or more. V gene TRBV20-1 combines with J gene TRBJ2-7; D tentatively reads TRBD1 or TRBD2 (5 bases each). Germline CDR1 reads DFQATT; CDR2 reads SNEGSKA (reference sequence). The CDR3 is made up of 11 amino acids. The germline V and J ends were trimmed by 1 base and 6 bases, with 7 bases remaining between them. The CDR3 loop reads CSARAGLEQYV. In DNA form, the CDR3 reads TGCAGTGCTAGAGCGGGGCTCGAGCAGTACGTC.

This clonotype has only a few counts. This chain uses TRBV4-3 with TRBJ1-2, with 10 nucleotides matching TRBD1. V lost 2 bases, J lost 4 bases, and 4 bases stayed unmatched. Germline V lookup: CDR1 LGHNA, CDR2 YSLEER. The CDR3 is 15 amino acids. In DNA form, the CDR3 reads TGCGCCAGCAGCCAAAAGGGACAGGGGAGCTATGGCTACACCTTC. It translates to CASSQKGQGSYGYTF.

The chain couples TRBV13 to TRBJ1-3; unclear D gene. The germline V and J ends were trimmed by 4 bases and 0 bases, with 10 bases remaining between them. CDR1 is PRHDT and CDR2 is FYEKMQ in the germline V gene (reference sequence). The CDR3 has 15 residues. In DNA, the CDR3 is TGTGCCAGCAGCTCCAGGAGTTACTCTGGAAACACCATATATTTT. Translation: CASSSRSYSGNTIYF.

This clonotype was counted between two and nine times. V usage is TRBV5-6 and J usage is TRBJ1-2, with D possibly matching TRBD1 (6 bases). The germline V and J ends were trimmed by 4 bases and 5 bases, with 9 bases remaining between them. There are 12 residues in the CDR3. Germline V lookup: CDR1 SGHDT, CDR2 YYEEEE. CDR3 sequence reads: CASSTTGYGYTF. CDR3 nucleotides: TGTGCCAGCAGCACGACAGGATATGGCTACACCTTC.

In this sample, this clonotype turned up many times. The chain uses TRBV12-3 or TRBV12-4 and TRBJ2-2; TRBD2 aligns across 11 bases. The CDR3 consists of 16 residues. J was trimmed by 6 bases and V by 3 bases; bases with no gene match: 6. The CDR3 sequence is CASSLLAGGNAGELFF. The CDR3 region has the DNA TGTGCCAGCAGTTTGCTAGCGGGGGGAAATGCCGGGGAGCTGTTTTTT.